The present TCR beta chain was sequenced within a study of human thymus T cells. Comment on this clone: As yet, its antigen is unknown.

Study-wide findings and caveats: It looked as if thymic and blood repertoires used V and J genes in a biased way.

Genomic DNA was extracted from every available blood leukocyte. The protocol was immunoSEQ multiplex PCR, while the TCRdb copy is restricted to in-frame clones and leaves out a portion. The sample contains 40,000 to 45,000 clones, 90% to 95% of which appear only once. The sequence was obtained from a boy less than two years old with a congenital heart defect but otherwise immunologically healthy. Source material: blood.

The CDR3 DNA reads TGTGCCAGCAGCCCAAAGTCGGACTCAGCTTCCAAAAACATTCAGTACTTC. It yields the protein CASSPKSDSASKNIQYF. This sequence joins TRBV7-2 and TRBJ2-4; D perhaps matches TRBD2 (5 bases). The length of the CDR3 is 17 residues. V dropped 5 bases and J dropped 2 bases, with 19 bases sitting between them. Germline loops: CDR1 SGHTA, CDR2 FQGNSA.